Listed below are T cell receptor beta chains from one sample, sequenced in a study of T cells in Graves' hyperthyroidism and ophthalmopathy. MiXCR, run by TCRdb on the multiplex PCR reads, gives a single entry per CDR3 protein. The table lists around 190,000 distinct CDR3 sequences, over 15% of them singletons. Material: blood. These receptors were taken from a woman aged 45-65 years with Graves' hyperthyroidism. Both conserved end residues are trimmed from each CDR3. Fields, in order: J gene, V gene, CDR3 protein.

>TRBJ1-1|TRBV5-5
ASRNHRGMNTEAF
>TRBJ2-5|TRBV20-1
SVDVLDRAGGETQY
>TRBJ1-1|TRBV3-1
ASSFLARDTEAF
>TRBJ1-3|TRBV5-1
ASSLEGVGNTIY
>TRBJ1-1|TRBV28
ASRRRGARITEAF
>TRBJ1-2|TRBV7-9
ASSSDRGFANYGYT
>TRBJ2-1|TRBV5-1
ASSHPTGREKF
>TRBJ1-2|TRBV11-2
ASSLTALNYGYT
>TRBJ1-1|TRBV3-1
ASSSGSLNTEAL
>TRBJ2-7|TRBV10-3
AISELAGESGEQY
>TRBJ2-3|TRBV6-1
ASSERGGVPDTQY
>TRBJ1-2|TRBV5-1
ASSLDPGGDYGYT